The 32 T cell receptor beta chains below come from one sample, sequenced in a study of TIL therapy for anti-PD-1-resistant metastatic lung cancer (dated by TCRdb to about 2021). TCR beta CDR3 regions were amplified from genomic DNA by bias-controlled multiplex PCR with the immunoSEQ v3 hsTCRB kit. TCRdb limited this immuneACCESS table to in-frame rearrangements with V and J called. A share of clones is missing; checked studies link under half to unresolved V genes, and the rest is unexplained. This sample lists roughly 92,000 clones; 65% were detected once. The ten largest clonotypes hold approximately 11% of the sample. The intended sense of this specimen's time point label: pre-treatment sample, taken before nivolumab and TIL therapy. Baseline tumor samples were excised metastases, mostly pleural nodules or supraclavicular lymph nodes, from the same resection used to grow TIL. Sequencing used tumor tissue, obtained at baseline. Receptor source: a person aged 25-85 years with non-small cell lung cancer.

The gene calls are TRBV10-2 and TRBJ2-7; 9 nucleotides line up with TRBD1. CDR3 length: 16 amino acids. CDR1 is WSHSY, CDR2 SAAADI, per germline. J lost 5 bases, V lost 6 bases, and 14 bases had no gene match. The CDR3 here is CASSPRPGQGFNEQYF. CDR3 nucleotide sequence: TGCGCCAGCAGCCCCCGGCCGGGACAGGGTTTCAACGAGCAGTACTTC.

The chain uses TRBV9 and TRBJ1-2; TRBD1 agrees at 7 bases. The germline gives CDR1 SGDLS, CDR2 YYNGEE. V trimming: 2 bases; J trimming: 2 bases; junction bases outside the gene matches: 9. This CDR3 has 16 amino acids. The CDR3 sequence is CASSVSRGSQNYGYTF. For the CDR3, the DNA is TGTGCCAGCAGCGTGTCCAGGGGGTCACAAAACTATGGCTACACCTTC.

There are a few counts of this clone. The rearrangement joins TRBV7-9 to TRBJ2-7; D gene ambiguous. Germline CDR1 reads SEHNR; CDR2 reads FQNEAQ (reference sequence). The CDR3 has 12 residues. V gave up 3 bases and J gave up 0 bases, with 3 bases separating them. CDR3 bases: TGTGCCAGCAGCTTCCCCTCCTACGAGCAGTACTTC. Its protein product is CASSFPSYEQYF.

The V call is TRBV6-4, the J call TRBJ2-3; 9 nucleotides line up with TRBD2. CDR1 is MRHNA and CDR2 is SNTAGT in the germline V gene. The CDR3 contains 16 residues. The trim removed 8 bases at V and 5 bases at J, leaving 14 bases unmatched. In nucleotides, the CDR3 is TGTGCCAGCCCTTTCGGTTGGCTAGCGGGAAAAGATACGCAGTATTTT. Amino acids: CASPFGWLAGKDTQYF.

CDR3 nucleotides: TGTGCCAGCAGCTCTACCCTCGGCACAGATACGCAGTATTTT. It specifies CASSSTLGTDTQYF. This sequence joins TRBV11-2 and TRBJ2-3; D unclear. This CDR3 spans 14 amino acids. Trimming cost V 4 bases and J 1 base, with 9 bases left between them. Germline CDR1 is SGHAT and CDR2 is FQNNGV.

The chain recombines TRBV6-2 or TRBV6-3 with TRBJ2-7; D call uncertain. Germline V CDR1 and CDR2: MNHEY, SVGEGT. The V gene lost 4 bases and the J gene lost 4 bases, with 5 bases spanning the gap. The CDR3 consists of 11 residues. The CDR3 sequence is CASSFVYEQYF. CDR3 DNA: TGTGCCAGCAGTTTCGTTTACGAGCAGTACTTC.

This clone has only a few counts. The gene calls are TRBV3-1 (or the pseudogene TRBV3-2) and TRBJ2-2, with TRBD2 as a possible D gene (6 bases). The germline V gene has CDR1 LGHDT and CDR2 YNNKEL (reference sequence). V dropped 0 bases and J dropped 6 bases, with 8 bases sitting between them. The CDR3 loop spans 14 amino acids. The CDR3: CASSQDRRAGELFF. The CDR3 DNA sequence: TGTGCCAGCAGCCAAGATCGGAGGGCCGGGGAGCTGTTTTTT.

This chain connects TRBV5-6 to TRBJ2-3, with D perhaps TRBD1 (5 bases). The CDR3 is 17 amino acids. CDR1 is SGHDT and CDR2 is YYEEEE in the germline V gene. The V gene lost 0 bases and the J gene lost 5 bases, with 19 bases spanning the gap. The DNA of the CDR3 is TGTGCCAGCAGCTTGGATCTGACAGCCGGGCTGATAGATACGCAGTATTTT. The encoded protein is CASSLDLTAGLIDTQYF.

V and J are TRBV18 and TRBJ2-1; 10 bases are shared with TRBD2. There are 13 residues in the CDR3. CDR1 is KGHSH and CDR2 is LQKENI in the germline V gene. Trimming took 5 bases from V and 9 from J; bases not matched to a gene: 4. The chain's CDR3 is CASSSGLASEQFF. CDR3 DNA: TGTGCCAGCTCATCGGGACTAGCGAGTGAGCAGTTCTTC.

This sequence joins TRBV7-6 and TRBJ2-2; D is unclear. Trimming took off 5 bases at V and 0 bases at J, with 16 bases between the two ends. CDR1 and CDR2 from the germline V gene are SGHVS and FNYEAQ. The CDR3 extends over 17 amino acids. CDR3 in amino acids: CASSLMGTGPNTGELFF. DNA for the CDR3: TGTGCCAGCAGCCTAATGGGTACCGGGCCGAACACCGGGGAGCTGTTTTTT.

The gene calls are TRBV4-3 and TRBJ1-2, with TRBD1 identical over 10 bases. The germline CDR1 and CDR2 sequences are LGHNA and YSLEER. V shed 0 bases, J shed 7 bases, and the junction held 5 bases outside the gene matches. The CDR3 is made up of 15 amino acids. The CDR3 DNA reads TGCGCCAGCAGCCAAGATGGGACAGGGGCTGGTGGCTACACCTTC. As protein: CASSQDGTGAGGYTF.

This clone was detected a few times. The rearrangement links TRBV5-1 to TRBJ1-6, with TRBD1 as a possible D gene (6 bases). Germline V gene data show CDR1 as SGHRS and CDR2 as YFSETQ. The CDR3 extends over 14 amino acids. The V end lost 8 bases, the J end lost 4 bases, and 13 bases lay between the germline ends. The CDR3: CASQETGYNSPLHF. CDR3 bases: TGCGCCAGTCAGGAGACAGGTTATAATTCACCCCTCCACTTT.

The genes are TRBV2 and TRBJ1-2; D not resolved. CDR3 length equals 13 residues. Germline CDR1 is SNHLY and CDR2 is FYNNEI. Trimming took 5 bases from V and 8 from J, leaving 15 bases between them. The CDR3, as DNA: TGTGCCAGCAGTTACTCTATACTTTTAGGCTACACCTTC. Encoded protein: CASSYSILLGYTF.

This clone occurred a few times. This rearrangement joins TRBV18 to TRBJ1-2; D unclear. CDR1 KGHSH and CDR2 LQKENI come from the germline V gene. V was clipped by 4 bases and J by 0 bases, with 6 bases between them. The CDR3 loop spans 13 amino acids. The CDR3 protein is CASSQGSNYGYTF. The DNA of the CDR3 is TGTGCCAGCTCACAGGGATCTAACTATGGCTACACCTTC.

The genes are TRBV10-3 and TRBJ1-4; unclear D gene. Trimming stripped 10 bases from V and 7 bases from J, with 16 bases between. This CDR3 comprises 13 residues. Germline loops: CDR1 ENHRY, CDR2 SYGVKD. DNA for the CDR3: TGTGCCACCCGCGGCCCCGATAGTGAAAAACTGTTTTTT. Protein: CATRGPDSEKLFF.

This clone was seen just once. The chain links TRBV5-1 to TRBJ2-2; D possibly corresponds to TRBD1 (5 bases). The V end lost 5 bases, the J end lost 6 bases, and 17 bases lay between the germline ends. The germline V gene encodes CDR1 SGHRS and CDR2 YFSETQ. The CDR3 runs to 15 residues. CDR3 coding DNA: TGCGCCAGCAGGGCGGATTCAGGGTGGGCCGGGGAGCTGTTTTTT. Its translation: CASRADSGWAGELFF.

V gene TRBV19 combines with J gene TRBJ2-1; a weak D match, TRBD2 (7 bases). The CDR3 is made up of 16 amino acids. The V gene lost 7 bases and the J gene lost 5 bases, with 21 bases spanning the gap. Germline assignment: CDR1 LNHDA and CDR2 SQIVND (reference sequence). The CDR3 sequence is CASTPQGRGRDNEQFF. In DNA form, the CDR3 reads TGTGCCAGTACCCCCCAGGGGAGGGGGAGAGACAATGAGCAGTTCTTC. Drawing the rest from reference TRBV19 and TRBJ2-1, the complete variable domain is DGGITQSPKYLFRKEGQNVTLSCEQNLNHDAMYWYRQDPGQGLRLIYYSQIVNDFQKGDIAEGYSVSREKKESFPLTVTSAQKNPTAFYLCASTPQGRGRDNEQFFGPGTRLTVL.

The chain recombines TRBV5-1 with TRBJ2-5; TRBD2 agrees at 7 bases. Germline values: CDR1 SGHRS, CDR2 YFSETQ. The J segment lost 4 bases and the V segment lost 0 bases, leaving 3 bases of the junction unmatched. This CDR3 is built from 14 residues. CDR3 DNA sequence: TGCGCCAGCAGCTTGGAGCGGGGAGGAGAGACCCAGTACTTC. It yields the protein CASSLERGGETQYF.

This clone was seen a handful of times. The J gene is TRBJ2-2, the V gene TRBV9, with unresolved D. The CDR3 totals 13 residues. Trimming took off 0 bases at V and 7 bases at J, with 7 bases between the two ends. Germline V gene data show CDR1 as SGDLS and CDR2 as YYNGEE. The CDR3: CASSVVAGGELFF. As DNA, the CDR3 is TGTGCCAGCAGCGTAGTAGCTGGCGGGGAGCTGTTTTTT.

V gene TRBV7-3 combines with J gene TRBJ2-3, with D perhaps matching TRBD1 (5 bases). The V gene lost 5 bases and the J gene lost 0 bases, with 12 bases spanning the gap. The CDR3 spans 15 residues. Germline V gene sequence: CDR1 SGHTA, CDR2 FQGTGA. In DNA, the CDR3 is TGTGCCAGCAGCGCCCGACAGAGTAGCACAGATACGCAGTATTTT. Translation: CASSARQSSTDTQYF.

A few counts support this clone. The chain links TRBV4-1 to TRBJ2-5; TRBD2 aligns across 9 bases. V shed 0 bases and J 5 bases; nucleotides not matched to a gene: 7. Germline CDR1 MGHRA, CDR2 YSYEKL. The CDR3 loop spans 16 amino acids. The CDR3 spells CASSQERIAGVETQYF. The CDR3 region has the DNA TGCGCCAGCAGCCAAGAACGGATAGCGGGAGTTGAGACCCAGTACTTC.

The chain combines TRBV30 with TRBJ2-3; weak D call: TRBD1 (6 bases). Per germline, CDR1 GTSNPN and CDR2 SVGIG (reference sequence). This CDR3 comprises 14 residues. The V gene lost 5 bases and the J gene lost 2 bases, with 14 bases spanning the gap. In nucleotides, the CDR3 is TGTGCCTGGGAGCCTTGGACAGTCACAGATACGCAGTATTTT. Residues: CAWEPWTVTDTQYF.

The chain links TRBV14 to TRBJ2-5; 8 bases are shared with TRBD1. CDR3 size: 14 residues. Per the germline V gene, CDR1 is SGHDN and CDR2 is FVKESK. The ends lost 2 bases at V and 5 bases at J; junction bases unmatched: 4. CDR3 in amino acids: CASSQWTGRETQYF. CDR3 nucleotide sequence: TGTGCCAGCAGCCAATGGACAGGGCGCGAGACCCAGTACTTC. The variable domain in full, with the rest retrieved from reference TRBV14 and TRBJ2-5, is EAGVTQFPSHSVIEKGQTVTLRCDPISGHDNLYWYRRVMGKEIKFLLHFVKESKQDESGMPNNRFLAERTGGTYSTLKVQPAELEDSGVYFCASSQWTGRETQYFGPGTRLLVL.

The chain links TRBV10-3 to TRBJ2-3; 15 bases match TRBD2. Trimming took 7 bases from V and 4 from J; bases not matched to a gene: 3. Germline values: CDR1 ENHRY, CDR2 SYGVKD. The CDR3 is made up of 15 amino acids. The CDR3 region has the DNA TGTGCCATCACCGGGACTAGCGGGGGGCCAGATACGCAGTATTTT. Protein: CAITGTSGGPDTQYF.

The chain has TRBV6-5 and TRBJ2-1, with D tentatively TRBD2 (5 bases). Trimming took 2 bases from V and 5 from J, leaving 7 bases between them. Per the germline V gene, CDR1 is MNHEY and CDR2 is SVGAGI. CDR3 length equals 13 residues. The CDR3 nucleotides are TGTGCCAGCAGTTACGTCGGGAACAATGAGCAGTTCTTC. Protein sequence: CASSYVGNNEQFF.

The chain uses TRBV7-6 and TRBJ2-1; D uncertain. CDR3 length equals 14 residues. Germline V CDR1 and CDR2: SGHVS, FNYEAQ. V was cut by 4 bases and J by 3 bases, with 10 bases left in between. The CDR3 DNA is TGTGCCAGCAGCTCCCCGGGCCTCTACAATGAGCAGTTCTTC. Translated, it gives CASSSPGLYNEQFF.

The V gene is TRBV6-2 or TRBV6-3, the J gene TRBJ2-7; D might be TRBD1 or TRBD2, each matching 6 bases. CDR1 MNHEY and CDR2 SVGEGT come from the germline V gene. With 2 bases removed from V and 7 bases from J, the gap between germline ends came to 15 bases. CDR3 length equals 14 residues. The CDR3: CASSYRGTSEEQYF. The CDR3 region has the DNA TGTGCCAGCAGTTACCGGGGGACATCTGAAGAGCAGTACTTC.

The chain uses TRBV5-1 and TRBJ2-3, with D perhaps assigned TRBD1 or TRBD2 (5 bases each). In germline, CDR1 is SGHRS, CDR2 YFSETQ. The CDR3 consists of 14 residues. V was clipped by 0 bases and J by 3 bases, with 8 bases between them. The DNA for the CDR3 is TGCGCCAGCAGCTTGGAGGGGAGAACAGATACGCAGTATTTT. This codes for CASSLEGRTDTQYF.

This clone was seen only a few times. V and J are TRBV3-1 (or the pseudogene TRBV3-2) and TRBJ1-1; D not certain. The CDR3 has 12 amino acids. Germline CDR1 reads LGHDT; CDR2 reads YNNKEL (reference sequence). V gave up 2 bases and J gave up 3 bases, with 4 bases separating them. The CDR3 here is CASSQSYTEAFF. The CDR3 DNA is TGTGCCAGCAGCCAAAGTTACACTGAAGCTTTCTTT.

J is TRBJ2-3 and V is TRBV6-1; 9 positions agree with TRBD1. The CDR3 has 17 residues. Germline V gene lookup returns CDR1 MNHNS and CDR2 SASEGT. J gave up 2 bases and V 4 bases, and 10 bases lay outside the gene matches. CDR3 residues: CASSAPTGGLYTDTQYF. CDR3 bases: TGTGCCAGCAGTGCCCCCACAGGGGGCCTTTACACAGATACGCAGTATTTT.

The J gene is TRBJ2-3, the V gene TRBV7-3; D is perhaps TRBD2 (5 bases). This CDR3 comprises 15 residues. V lost 4 bases, J lost 2 bases, and 13 bases lay in between. Germline values: CDR1 SGHTA, CDR2 FQGTGA. The CDR3 protein is CASSSSAGHTDTQYF. DNA for the CDR3: TGTGCCAGCAGCTCCTCCGCGGGCCACACAGATACGCAGTATTTT. Full variable domain (rest looked up from reference TRBV7-3 and TRBJ2-3): GAGVSQTPSNKVTEKGKYVELRCDPISGHTALYWYRQSLGQGPEFLIYFQGTGAADDSGLPNDRFFAVRPEGSVSTLKIQRTERGDSAVYLCASSSSAGHTDTQYFGPGTRLTVL.

Only a few counts were recorded for this clone. The rearrangement links TRBV4-2 to TRBJ2-1, with 7 bases fitting TRBD2. V lost 4 bases to trimming and J lost 9 bases; unmatched junction nucleotides: 3. Germline-derived CDR1 and CDR2 are LGHNA and YNFKEQ. The CDR3 totals 12 residues. This CDR3 is CASSPLAGEQFF. For the CDR3, the DNA is TGTGCCAGCAGCCCATTAGCGGGTGAGCAGTTCTTC.